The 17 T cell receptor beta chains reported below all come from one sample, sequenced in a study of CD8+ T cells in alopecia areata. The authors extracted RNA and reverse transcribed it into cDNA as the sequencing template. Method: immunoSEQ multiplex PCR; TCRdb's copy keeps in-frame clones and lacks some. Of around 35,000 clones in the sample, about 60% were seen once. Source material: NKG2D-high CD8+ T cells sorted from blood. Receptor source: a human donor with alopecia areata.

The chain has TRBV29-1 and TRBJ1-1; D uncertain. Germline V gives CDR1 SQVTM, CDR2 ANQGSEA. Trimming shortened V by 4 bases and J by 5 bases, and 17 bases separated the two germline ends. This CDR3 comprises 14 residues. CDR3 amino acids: CSVVPGSPVTEAFF. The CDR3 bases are TGCAGCGTTGTACCAGGTTCCCCCGTGACTGAAGCTTTCTTT. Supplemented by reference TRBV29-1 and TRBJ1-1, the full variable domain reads SAVISQKPSRDICQRGTSLTIQCQVDSQVTMMFWYRQQPGQSLTLIATANQGSEATYESGFVIDKFPISRPNLTFSTLTVSNMSPEDSSIYLCSVVPGSPVTEAFFGQGTRLTVV.

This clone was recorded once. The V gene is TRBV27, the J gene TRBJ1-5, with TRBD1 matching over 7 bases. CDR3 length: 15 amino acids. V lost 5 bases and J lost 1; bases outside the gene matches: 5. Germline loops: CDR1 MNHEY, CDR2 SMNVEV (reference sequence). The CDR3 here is CASSPTGDSNQPQHF. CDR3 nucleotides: TGTGCCAGCAGTCCTACAGGGGACAGCAATCAGCCCCAGCATTTT.

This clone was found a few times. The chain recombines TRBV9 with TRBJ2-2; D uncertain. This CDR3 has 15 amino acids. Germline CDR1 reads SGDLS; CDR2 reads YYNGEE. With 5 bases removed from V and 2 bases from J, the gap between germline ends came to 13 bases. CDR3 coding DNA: TGTGCCAGCAGTCCTGAAGGCACTAACACCGGGGAGCTGTTTTTT. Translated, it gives CASSPEGTNTGELFF.

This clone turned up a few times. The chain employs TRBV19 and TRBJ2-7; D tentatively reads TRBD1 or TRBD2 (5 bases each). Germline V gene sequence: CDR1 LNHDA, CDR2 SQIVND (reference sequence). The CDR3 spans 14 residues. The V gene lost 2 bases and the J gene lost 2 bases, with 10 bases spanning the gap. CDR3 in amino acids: CASSITGAAYEQYF. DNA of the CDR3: TGTGCCAGTAGTATAACCGGGGCCGCCTACGAGCAGTACTTC.

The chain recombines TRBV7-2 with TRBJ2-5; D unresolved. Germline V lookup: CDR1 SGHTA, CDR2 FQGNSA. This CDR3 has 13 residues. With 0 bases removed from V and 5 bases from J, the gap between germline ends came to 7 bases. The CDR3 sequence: CASSLARWETQYF. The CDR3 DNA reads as TGTGCCAGCAGCTTAGCGCGGTGGGAGACCCAGTACTTC.

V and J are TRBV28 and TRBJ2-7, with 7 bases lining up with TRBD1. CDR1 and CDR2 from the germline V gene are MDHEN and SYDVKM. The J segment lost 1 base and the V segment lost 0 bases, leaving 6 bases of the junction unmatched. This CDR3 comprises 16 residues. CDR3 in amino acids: CASSLWGQFKSYEQYF. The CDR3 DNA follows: TGTGCCAGCAGTTTATGGGGACAGTTCAAATCCTACGAGCAGTACTTC.

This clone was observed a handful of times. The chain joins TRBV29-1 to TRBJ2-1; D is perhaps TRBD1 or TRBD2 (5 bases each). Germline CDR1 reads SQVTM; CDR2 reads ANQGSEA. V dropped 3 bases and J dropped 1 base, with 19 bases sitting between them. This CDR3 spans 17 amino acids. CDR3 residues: CSVDFPGPHYSYNEQFF. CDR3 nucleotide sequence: TGCAGCGTTGATTTCCCGGGACCCCATTATTCCTACAATGAGCAGTTCTTC.

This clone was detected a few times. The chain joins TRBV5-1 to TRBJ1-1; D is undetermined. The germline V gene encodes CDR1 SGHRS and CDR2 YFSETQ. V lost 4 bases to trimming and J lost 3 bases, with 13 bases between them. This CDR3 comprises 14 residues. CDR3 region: CASSPGMGYTEAFF. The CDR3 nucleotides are TGCGCCAGCAGCCCGGGTATGGGTTACACTGAAGCTTTCTTT.

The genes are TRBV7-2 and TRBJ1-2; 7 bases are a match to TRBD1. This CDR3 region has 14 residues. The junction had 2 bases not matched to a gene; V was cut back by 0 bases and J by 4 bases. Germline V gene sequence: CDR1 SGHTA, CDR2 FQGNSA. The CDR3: CASSLAGTAYGYTF. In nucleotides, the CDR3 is TGTGCCAGCAGCTTAGCCGGGACAGCCTATGGCTACACCTTC.

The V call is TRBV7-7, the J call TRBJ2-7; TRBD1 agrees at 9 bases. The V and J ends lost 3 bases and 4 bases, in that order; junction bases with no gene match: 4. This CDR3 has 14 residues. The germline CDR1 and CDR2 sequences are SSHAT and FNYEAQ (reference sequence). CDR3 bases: TGTGCCAGCAGCTTCGGGACAGGGTTATACGAGCAGTACTTC. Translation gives CASSFGTGLYEQYF.

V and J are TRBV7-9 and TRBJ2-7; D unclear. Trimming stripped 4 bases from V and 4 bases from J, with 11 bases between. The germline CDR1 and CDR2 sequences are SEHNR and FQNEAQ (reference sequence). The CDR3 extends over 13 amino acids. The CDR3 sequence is CASSSTGFYEQYF. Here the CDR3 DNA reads TGTGCCAGCAGCTCCACGGGCTTTTACGAGCAGTACTTC.

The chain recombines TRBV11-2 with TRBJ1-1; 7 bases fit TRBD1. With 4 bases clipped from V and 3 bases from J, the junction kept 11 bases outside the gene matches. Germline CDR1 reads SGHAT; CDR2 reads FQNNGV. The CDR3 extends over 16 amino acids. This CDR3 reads CASSSRKGAKDTEAFF. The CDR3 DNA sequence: TGTGCCAGCAGCTCACGAAAGGGGGCCAAGGACACTGAAGCTTTCTTT.

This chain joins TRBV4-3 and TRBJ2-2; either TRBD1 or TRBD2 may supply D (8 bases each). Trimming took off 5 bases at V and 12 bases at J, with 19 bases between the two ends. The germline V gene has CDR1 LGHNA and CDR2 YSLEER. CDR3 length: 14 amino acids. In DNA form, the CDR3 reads TGCGCCAGCAGCGTCAGGGGGCGGGGGGTCCAGCTGTTTTTT. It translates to CASSVRGRGVQLFF.

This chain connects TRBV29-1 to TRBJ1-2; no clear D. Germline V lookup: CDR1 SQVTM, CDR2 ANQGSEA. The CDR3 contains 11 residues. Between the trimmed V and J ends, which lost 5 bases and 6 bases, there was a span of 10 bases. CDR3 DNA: TGCAGCGTTCTAGGACGACATGGCTACACCTTC. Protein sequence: CSVLGRHGYTF.

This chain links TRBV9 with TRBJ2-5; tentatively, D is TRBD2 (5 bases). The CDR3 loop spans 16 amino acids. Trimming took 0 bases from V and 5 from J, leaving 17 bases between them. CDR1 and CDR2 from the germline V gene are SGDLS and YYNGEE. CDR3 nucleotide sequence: TGTGCCAGCAGCGTAGAATCGGGATCGGGTTTGGAGACCCAGTACTTC. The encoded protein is CASSVESGSGLETQYF.

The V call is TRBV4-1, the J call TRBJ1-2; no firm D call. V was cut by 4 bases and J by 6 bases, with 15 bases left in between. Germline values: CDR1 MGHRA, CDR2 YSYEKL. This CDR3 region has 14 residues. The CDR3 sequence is CASSPTTLDDGYTF. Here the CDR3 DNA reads TGCGCCAGCAGCCCAACCACTCTGGACGATGGCTACACCTTC.

This CDR3 is CASSYGSNQPQHF. The CDR3 region has the DNA TGTGCCAGCAGCTACGGTAGCAATCAGCCCCAGCATTTT. The chain is built from TRBV27 and TRBJ1-5; D gene unclear. Germline loops: CDR1 MNHEY, CDR2 SMNVEV (reference sequence). V was trimmed by 6 bases and J by 0 bases, leaving 6 bases between them. This CDR3 is built from 13 residues.